One sample yielded the 24 T cell receptor beta chains listed below, sequenced in a study of cytomegalovirus exposure and HLA in healthy donors. TCRdb keeps only in-frame clones here, not all; method: immunoSEQ multiplex PCR. The table lists 250,000 to 350,000 clones, 87% of them singletons, with over 1% in the top ten. The sample consisted of PBMCs. Receptor source: a woman under 40 in good health and CMV-seropositive.

The chain recombines TRBV7-2 with TRBJ2-7; D is perhaps TRBD2 (6 bases). CDR3 size: 13 residues. The V gene lost 8 bases and the J gene lost 1 base, with 12 bases spanning the gap. Germline loops: CDR1 SGHTA, CDR2 FQGNSA. The CDR3 coding sequence is TGTGCCAGCCTTCTAGCGCCTTCCTACGAGCAGTACTTC. Protein: CASLLAPSYEQYF.

The chain carries TRBV6-4 and TRBJ2-3, with a weak D call TRBD2 (6 bases). Between the trimmed V and J ends, which lost 4 bases and 0 bases, there was a span of 8 bases. CDR1 is MRHNA and CDR2 is SNTAGT in the germline V gene. This CDR3 spans 14 amino acids. The CDR3 DNA follows: TGTGCCAGCAGTGGGGGACTCAGCACAGATACGCAGTATTTT. Its protein product is CASSGGLSTDTQYF.

This clone was seen only once. V is TRBV2 and J is TRBJ2-6; 9 bases match TRBD1. This CDR3 has 21 amino acids. Germline V gives CDR1 SNHLY, CDR2 FYNNEI. J gave up 2 bases and V 4 bases, and 18 bases lay outside the gene matches. The DNA for the CDR3 is TGTGCCAGCAGTGCCCCGGGACAGGGAACACCTCATATACCTGGGGCCAACGTCCTGACTTTC. As protein: CASSAPGQGTPHIPGANVLTF.

This clone was recorded a few times. This rearrangement joins TRBV27 to TRBJ1-5, with D possibly being TRBD1 (6 bases). Germline-derived CDR1 and CDR2 are MNHEY and SMNVEV (reference sequence). The CDR3 totals 13 residues. The V end was cut by 6 bases, the J end by 4 bases, with 10 bases between. CDR3 sequence: CASRGHLNQPQHF. The CDR3 DNA sequence: TGTGCCAGCAGGGGACACTTAAATCAGCCCCAGCATTTT.

Points on this clone: The sample contains more than one DNA sequence encoding this CDR3. This chain uses TRBV19 with TRBJ2-1, with TRBD2 matching 7 bases. Trimming at V came to 1 base and at J to 0 bases, leaving 0 bases not matched to a gene. Germline values: CDR1 LNHDA, CDR2 SQIVND (reference sequence). CDR3 length equals 15 residues. DNA for the CDR3: TGTGCCAGTAGTATAGCGGGGGGCTCCTACAATGAGCAGTTCTTC. Its translation: CASSIAGGSYNEQFF.

The J gene is TRBJ2-1, the V gene TRBV6-5; no firm D call. This CDR3 is built from 15 residues. V shed 6 bases and J shed 7 bases, with 19 bases lying between them. CDR1 and CDR2 from the germline V gene are MNHEY and SVGAGI. The CDR3 DNA sequence: TGTGCCAGCAGACATCTAGTAACTTCCGTGAATGAGCAGTTCTTC. This encodes CASRHLVTSVNEQFF.

In DNA form, the CDR3 reads TGTGCCAGCAGCTTAACAGTGAACACTGAAGCTTTCTTT. Translated, it gives CASSLTVNTEAFF. This sequence joins TRBV7-2 and TRBJ1-1; D uncertain. The length of the CDR3 is 13 residues. Germline V gene data show CDR1 as SGHTA and CDR2 as FQGNSA. Trimming took 2 bases from V and 0 from J, leaving 4 bases between them.

This sequence joins TRBV28 and TRBJ2-6, with a tentative D call TRBD1 (6 bases). The CDR3 is made up of 16 amino acids. The V and J ends lost 8 bases and 4 bases respectively, with 18 bases between them. Germline-derived CDR1 and CDR2 are MDHEN and SYDVKM. The CDR3 DNA reads as TGTGCCAGCGGGTCCGGACAGAGGGCCGGGGCCAACGTCCTGACTTTC. It codes for CASGSGQRAGANVLTF.

The rearrangement links TRBV7-9 to TRBJ2-1; TRBD2 aligns across 10 bases. Germline-derived CDR1 and CDR2 are SEHNR and FQNEAQ (reference sequence). This CDR3 contains 18 residues. V lost 4 bases and J lost 0; bases outside the gene matches: 9. The chain's CDR3 is CASSSPSAGGASYNEQFF. In nucleotides, the CDR3 is TGTGCCAGCAGCTCCCCCTCAGCGGGAGGGGCCTCCTACAATGAGCAGTTCTTC.

The chain recombines TRBV30 with TRBJ2-5; D unresolved. Germline CDR1 is GTSNPN and CDR2 is SVGIG (reference sequence). The V gene lost 3 bases and the J gene lost 4 bases, with 9 bases spanning the gap. The CDR3 loop spans 12 amino acids. Written as DNA, the CDR3 is TGTGCCTGGAGCCGGATCCCAGAGACCCAGTACTTC. This gives the protein CAWSRIPETQYF. The full variable domain, rest sourced from reference TRBV30 and TRBJ2-5, is SQTIHQWPATLVQPVGSPLSLECTVEGTSNPNLYWYRQAAGRGLQLLFYSVGIGQISSEVPQNLSASRPQDRQFILSSKKLLLSDSGFYLCAWSRIPETQYFGPGTRLLVL.

CDR3 DNA: TGCGCCAGCAGCTTGGGAGACAGGATTAACACTGAAGCTTTCTTT. Protein product: CASSLGDRINTEAFF. The V and J genes are TRBV5-1 and TRBJ1-1; possible D gene TRBD1, 6 bases. This CDR3 comprises 15 residues. V was shortened by 0 bases and J by 2 bases, with 11 bases between the two germline ends. Germline values: CDR1 SGHRS, CDR2 YFSETQ.

This sequence joins TRBV30 and TRBJ2-5; D gene uncertain. CDR3 length: 12 amino acids. The germline CDR1 and CDR2 sequences are GTSNPN and SVGIG (reference sequence). The V end lost 3 bases, the J end lost 0 bases, and 5 bases lay between the germline ends. Written as DNA, the CDR3 is TGTGCCTGGAGGGTGGACCAAGAGACCCAGTACTTC. Translated, it gives CAWRVDQETQYF.

The chain links TRBV7-3 to TRBJ2-3; D gene uncertain. Germline CDR1 is SGHTA and CDR2 is FQGTGA. This CDR3 has 15 residues. Trimming cost V 5 bases and J 2 bases, with 14 bases left between them. The CDR3 loop reads CASSTDSLPTDTQYF. CDR3 sequence (DNA): TGTGCCAGCAGCACTGACTCGTTGCCCACAGATACGCAGTATTTT.

A few counts support this clone. The rearrangement links TRBV14 to TRBJ2-5; a possible D gene is TRBD1 (5 bases). Deletions cut 5 bases from V and 9 bases from J, with 13 bases between. The CDR3 has 12 residues. Germline V gene sequence: CDR1 SGHDN, CDR2 FVKESK. In DNA, the CDR3 is TGTGCCAGCAGCGAAACCAGGGTGCCCCAGTACTTC. Its translation: CASSETRVPQYF.

The V gene is TRBV7-2, the J gene TRBJ1-6, with unresolved D. V was pared by 4 bases and J by 0 bases, with 16 bases between. The germline V gene has CDR1 SGHTA and CDR2 FQGNSA. CDR3 length equals 18 residues. The CDR3: CASSSGFPGSSYNSPLHF. The CDR3 DNA reads TGTGCCAGCAGCTCAGGTTTTCCGGGGAGCTCCTATAATTCACCCCTCCACTTT.

J is TRBJ2-1 and V is TRBV5-1; 8 positions match TRBD2. V trimming: 0 bases; J trimming: 5 bases; junction bases outside the gene matches: 7. This CDR3 region has 16 residues. Germline V gene data show CDR1 as SGHRS and CDR2 as YFSETQ. This CDR3 is CASSLAAGGLHNEQFF. CDR3 bases: TGCGCCAGCAGCTTGGCGGCGGGAGGACTCCACAATGAGCAGTTCTTC.

This clone came up once. This rearrangement joins TRBV5-8 to TRBJ1-4; a weak D match, TRBD1 (6 bases). Germline V gives CDR1 SGHTS, CDR2 YDEGEE. The V and J ends lost 5 bases and 2 bases respectively, with 16 bases between them. This CDR3 contains 16 residues. The CDR3 region has the DNA TGTGCCAGCAGGACGGGACATCAACCCACTAATGAAAAACTGTTTTTT. Translated: CASRTGHQPTNEKLFF. The variable domain in full, completed from reference TRBV5-8 and TRBJ1-4, reads EAGVTQSPTHLIKTRGQQATLRCSPISGHTSVYWYQQALGLGLQFLLWYDEGEERNRGNFPPRFSGRQFPNYSSELNVNALELEDSALYLCASRTGHQPTNEKLFFGSGTQLSVL.

The chain uses TRBV19 and TRBJ1-5; D remains unclear. V lost 4 bases and J 4 bases, leaving 14 bases between the germline ends. The CDR3 has 15 amino acids. Germline V gene data show CDR1 as LNHDA and CDR2 as SQIVND (reference sequence). CDR3 protein: CASSTQGAQNQPQHF. The CDR3 DNA follows: TGTGCCAGTAGTACTCAAGGAGCCCAAAATCAGCCCCAGCATTTT.

This CDR3 is CASSPSTESYEQYF. In DNA form, the CDR3 reads TGTGCCAGCAGTCCCAGTACCGAGTCCTACGAGCAGTACTTC. J is TRBJ2-7 and V is TRBV28, with D unresolved. CDR3 size: 14 residues. The V end was cut by 5 bases, the J end by 1 base, with 12 bases between. Per the germline V gene, CDR1 is MDHEN and CDR2 is SYDVKM.

V and J are TRBV15 and TRBJ2-1; no firm D call. Germline V CDR1 and CDR2: LNHNV, YYDKDF (reference sequence). CDR3 length equals 14 residues. Between the trimmed V and J ends, which lost 1 base and 0 bases, there was a span of 4 bases. The CDR3 loop reads CATSRGSSYNEQFF. The CDR3 DNA follows: TGTGCCACCAGCAGAGGATCCTCCTACAATGAGCAGTTCTTC.

The chain recombines TRBV28 with TRBJ1-2; D is perhaps TRBD1 (6 bases). Trimming cost V 3 bases and J 8 bases, with 16 bases left between them. The CDR3 contains 14 residues. From germline, CDR1 is MDHEN and CDR2 SYDVKM. CDR3 region: CASSFNRVGWGYTF. CDR3 nucleotides: TGTGCCAGCAGTTTTAACAGGGTCGGTTGGGGCTACACCTTC.

V usage is TRBV5-6 and J usage is TRBJ2-3; 8 positions match TRBD2. Unmatched junction bases numbered 7, after V lost 1 base and J lost 3 bases. This CDR3 region has 16 residues. Germline CDR1 reads SGHDT; CDR2 reads YYEEEE. CDR3 protein: CASSLKGLAATDTQYF. The CDR3 region has the DNA TGTGCCAGCAGCTTGAAAGGACTAGCAGCTACAGATACGCAGTATTTT.

This chain uses TRBV2 with TRBJ2-1; the match to TRBD2 covers 9 bases. V shed 0 bases, J shed 1 base, and the junction held 13 bases outside the gene matches. This CDR3 is built from 20 residues. Looked up from germline, CDR1 is SNHLY and CDR2 is FYNNEI. The chain's CDR3 is CASSEADLAGLRLSYNEQFF. CDR3 nucleotide sequence: TGTGCCAGCAGTGAAGCGGATCTAGCGGGATTGAGGTTGTCCTACAATGAGCAGTTCTTC.

This rearrangement joins TRBV6-1 to TRBJ1-5; D unclear. This CDR3 spans 14 amino acids. CDR1 MNHNS and CDR2 SASEGT come from the germline V gene. Trimming left V 8 bases short and J 2 bases short, with 13 bases between. The CDR3 loop reads CASDRGDGNQPQHF. In DNA, the CDR3 is TGTGCCAGCGATCGGGGTGACGGCAATCAGCCCCAGCATTTT.